These 28 T cell receptor beta chains share one sample of origin, sequenced in a study of blood T cell repertoires in COVID-19. Clones were sequenced by immunoSEQ multiplex PCR, and TCRdb holds only the in-frame ones, with some missing. The sample lists around 81,000 clones, 83% occurring once. Sequencing was done on a sample of peripheral blood. These receptors all stem from a man older than 75 with acute or convalescent COVID-19.

The chain uses TRBV5-1 and TRBJ2-1; D is possibly TRBD2 (5 bases). Germline values: CDR1 SGHRS, CDR2 YFSETQ. There are 15 residues in the CDR3. Between the trimmed V and J ends, which lost 5 bases and 4 bases, there was a span of 16 bases. CDR3 amino acids: CASSPWSGQYNEQFF. The CDR3 DNA reads TGCGCCAGCAGTCCCTGGAGCGGTCAATACAATGAGCAGTTCTTC.

The chain is built from TRBV6-2 or TRBV6-3 and TRBJ2-2; TRBD1 agrees at 8 bases. This CDR3 is built from 18 residues. With V trimmed by 5 bases and J by 4 bases, 15 bases remained unmatched. CDR1 MNHEY and CDR2 SVGEGT come from the germline V gene. CDR3 protein: CASSLKPHDRGRTGELFF. CDR3 bases: TGTGCCAGCAGTCTCAAACCTCACGACAGGGGCCGCACCGGGGAGCTGTTTTTT.

The chain joins TRBV6-5 to TRBJ2-7, with no clear D. V was cut by 0 bases and J by 2 bases, with 11 bases left in between. Germline values: CDR1 MNHEY, CDR2 SVGAGI. This CDR3 region has 15 residues. CDR3 nucleotide sequence: TGTGCCAGCAGTTACTCGTACCAGTCTCCCTACGAGCAGTACTTC. Amino acid sequence: CASSYSYQSPYEQYF.

The chain recombines TRBV20-1 with TRBJ2-3; D gene uncertain. V shed 3 bases and J shed 7 bases, with 5 bases lying between them. CDR1 and CDR2 from the germline V gene are DFQATT and SNEGSKA (reference sequence). The CDR3 contains 10 residues. This CDR3 reads CSASVNTQYF. In nucleotides, the CDR3 is TGCAGTGCTAGTGTAAATACGCAGTATTTT.

J is TRBJ2-1 and V is TRBV7-2, with 7 bases lining up with TRBD2. With 5 bases clipped from V and 10 bases from J, the junction kept 14 bases outside the gene matches. Germline loops: CDR1 SGHTA, CDR2 FQGNSA. CDR3 length: 15 residues. The CDR3 region has the DNA TGTGCCAGCAGCCTGACTAGCCTAAACAGGAAGGAGCAGTTCTTC. Protein sequence: CASSLTSLNRKEQFF. The full variable domain, its missing parts supplied by reference TRBV7-2 and TRBJ2-1, is GAGVSQSPSNKVTEKGKDVELRCDPISGHTALYWYRQSLGQGLEFLIYFQGNSAPDKSGLPSDRFSAERTGGSVSTLTIQRTQQEDSAVYLCASSLTSLNRKEQFFGPGTRLTVL.

The chain combines TRBV11-2 with TRBJ2-7; TRBD2 aligns across 7 bases. J lost 4 bases, V lost 1 base, and 4 bases had no gene match. The CDR3 totals 14 residues. Germline CDR1 is SGHAT and CDR2 is FQNNGV. The CDR3 nucleotides read TGTGCCAGCAGCTTAGTGGCGGGAGATTACGAGCAGTACTTC. This gives the protein CASSLVAGDYEQYF.

This rearrangement joins TRBV11-2 to TRBJ1-5; D perhaps matches TRBD1 (6 bases). The ends were cut back, 1 base at V and 3 bases at J, with 10 bases in the middle. Germline CDR1 SGHAT, CDR2 FQNNGV. This CDR3 has 15 residues. CDR3: CASSLGQEYNQPQHF. The CDR3 DNA is TGTGCCAGCAGCTTAGGACAGGAGTACAATCAGCCCCAGCATTTT. Looking up the rest from reference TRBV11-2 and TRBJ1-5 gives the full variable domain: EAGVAQSPRYKIIEKRQSVAFWCNPISGHATLYWYQQILGQGPKLLIQFQNNGVVDDSQLPKDRFSAERLKGVDSTLKIQPAKLEDSAVYLCASSLGQEYNQPQHFGDGTRLSIL.

The rearrangement links TRBV4-1 to TRBJ2-7, with a possible D match to TRBD2 (6 bases). The germline V gene has CDR1 MGHRA and CDR2 YSYEKL. V was trimmed by 4 bases and J by 6 bases, leaving 13 bases between them. This CDR3 comprises 13 residues. CDR3 loop: CASSLVSGGEQYF. The CDR3 DNA sequence: TGCGCCAGCAGCCTTGTTAGCGGAGGCGAGCAGTACTTC.

V and J are TRBV18 and TRBJ1-2; TRBD1 matches at 7 bases. The CDR3 sequence is 13 residues long. The germline CDR1 and CDR2 sequences are KGHSH and LQKENI. J was trimmed by 10 bases and V by 3 bases; bases with no gene match: 8. CDR3 sequence: CASSPRDRSDYTF. DNA for the CDR3: TGTGCCAGCTCACCCCGGGACAGATCCGACTACACCTTC.

This chain links TRBV7-9 with TRBJ2-1; unclear D gene. The germline V gene has CDR1 SEHNR and CDR2 FQNEAQ (reference sequence). V was cut by 6 bases and J by 7 bases, with 16 bases left in between. The CDR3 has 14 residues. The CDR3 DNA sequence: TGTGCCAGCAGTCCACGAGTGTCCCCAAATGAGCAGTTCTTC. Translation: CASSPRVSPNEQFF.

The chain joins TRBV18 to TRBJ1-1; 8 positions agree with TRBD1. The CDR3 totals 15 residues. The junction had 3 bases not matched to a gene; V was cut back by 1 base and J by 2 bases. Germline V gene data show CDR1 as KGHSH and CDR2 as LQKENI. CDR3 residues: CASSPRGQGNTEAFF. The CDR3 coding sequence is TGTGCCAGCTCACCACGAGGACAGGGTAACACTGAAGCTTTCTTT. Using reference TRBV18 and TRBJ1-1 for the parts outside the CDR3, the full variable domain is NAGVMQNPRHLVRRRGQEARLRCSPMKGHSHVYWYRQLPEEGLKFMVYLQKENIIDESGMPKERFSAEFPKEGPSILRIQQVVRGDSAAYFCASSPRGQGNTEAFFGQGTRLTVV.

This clone was observed a few times. V gene TRBV30 combines with J gene TRBJ1-5; maybe TRBD1 (6 bases). CDR1 is GTSNPN and CDR2 is SVGIG in the germline V gene (reference sequence). This CDR3 is 13 amino acids long. With 2 bases removed from V and 4 bases from J, the gap between germline ends came to 9 bases. The CDR3 region is CAWSTQGNQPQHF. DNA of the CDR3: TGTGCCTGGAGTACACAGGGAAATCAGCCCCAGCATTTT.

V usage is TRBV5-1 and J usage is TRBJ2-3; TRBD1 is a possible D gene (6 bases). The ends were cut back, 3 bases at V and 4 bases at J, with 15 bases in the middle. Germline CDR1 and CDR2: SGHRS and YFSETQ. The CDR3 is made up of 15 amino acids. This chain's CDR3 is CASSSRQGTADTQYF. The DNA of the CDR3 is TGCGCCAGCAGCTCCCGCCAGGGGACGGCAGATACGCAGTATTTT.

The CDR3 is CASSFEGADEQYF. CDR3 DNA: TGTGCCAGCAGCTTCGAGGGTGCGGACGAGCAGTACTTC. The chain recombines TRBV7-8 with TRBJ2-7, with a possible D match to TRBD2 (5 bases). Per germline, CDR1 SGHVS and CDR2 FQNEAQ. The CDR3 contains 13 residues. Between the trimmed V and J ends, which lost 3 bases and 5 bases, there was a span of 11 bases.

The V gene is TRBV10-3, the J gene TRBJ1-5, with TRBD1 matching 9 bases. V gave up 3 bases and J gave up 7 bases; unmatched junction bases: 7. Per the germline V gene, CDR1 is ENHRY and CDR2 is SYGVKD. This CDR3 has 15 amino acids. The CDR3 loop reads CAISDRDRANQPQHF. The CDR3 DNA sequence: TGTGCCATCAGTGACCGGGACAGGGCTAACCAGCCCCAGCATTTT.

The CDR3 DNA sequence: TGCGCCAGCAGCCCCGCGGGGGGCCGGGTTAATGAAAAACTGTTTTTT. It encodes CASSPAGGRVNEKLFF. The V call is TRBV4-1, the J call TRBJ1-4, with D perhaps matching TRBD1 (6 bases). Germline V lookup: CDR1 MGHRA, CDR2 YSYEKL. With 4 bases removed from V and 4 bases from J, the gap between germline ends came to 16 bases. This CDR3 is 16 amino acids long.

J is TRBJ1-3 and V is TRBV4-1, with D unresolved. Trimming pared 1 base from V and 8 bases from J, leaving 12 bases between. Germline lookup yields CDR1 MGHRA and CDR2 YSYEKL. The CDR3 spans 14 residues. The CDR3 loop reads CASSQVPPSYTIYF. The CDR3 DNA is TGCGCCAGCAGCCAAGTCCCACCCAGTTACACCATATATTTT.

The V and J genes are TRBV7-2 and TRBJ2-3; tentatively, D is TRBD1 (6 bases). Looked up from germline, CDR1 is SGHTA and CDR2 is FQGNSA. The CDR3 has 15 amino acids. Trimming shortened V by 3 bases and J by 1 base, and 11 bases separated the two germline ends. CDR3 amino acids: CASSLGRGRTDTQYF. In DNA form, the CDR3 reads TGTGCCAGCAGCTTGGGCAGGGGCCGCACAGATACGCAGTATTTT.

The V call is TRBV7-2, the J call TRBJ2-2, with 7 bases that match TRBD1. Germline V lookup: CDR1 SGHTA, CDR2 FQGNSA. The length of the CDR3 is 16 residues. Trimming at V came to 5 bases and at J to 4 bases, leaving 10 bases not matched to a gene. CDR3 in DNA: TGTGCCAGCAGCCAATCCGGGACAGAATTCACCGGGGAGCTGTTTTTT. Residues: CASSQSGTEFTGELFF.

V is TRBV7-2 and J is TRBJ2-7; 7 nucleotides match TRBD1. The CDR3 loop spans 13 amino acids. Per germline, CDR1 SGHTA and CDR2 FQGNSA. V lost 6 bases to trimming and J lost 2 bases; unmatched junction nucleotides: 4. CDR3 nucleotides: TGTGCCAGCAGTTATGACAGGGCCTACGAGCAGTACTTC. It yields the protein CASSYDRAYEQYF.

The rearrangement joins TRBV7-2 to TRBJ1-5, with TRBD1 matching 7 bases. Trimming took 1 base from V and 1 from J; bases not matched to a gene: 4. The CDR3 extends over 16 amino acids. Germline V gene sequence: CDR1 SGHTA, CDR2 FQGNSA. The DNA for the CDR3 is TGTGCCAGCAGCTTAGTAGGGGGCGGAAGCAATCAGCCCCAGCATTTT. Translation: CASSLVGGGSNQPQHF.

The chain joins TRBV5-1 to TRBJ2-2; D is possibly TRBD1 (6 bases). V was clipped by 0 bases and J by 0 bases, with 9 bases between them. Germline V gene sequence: CDR1 SGHRS, CDR2 YFSETQ. The CDR3 has 16 amino acids. CDR3 sequence: CASSLERQANTGELFF. The CDR3 nucleotides read TGCGCCAGCAGCTTGGAGCGACAGGCGAACACCGGGGAGCTGTTTTTT.

The V and J genes are TRBV27 and TRBJ2-7, with 8 bases that match TRBD2. This CDR3 comprises 14 residues. Germline CDR1 is MNHEY and CDR2 is SMNVEV (reference sequence). J was trimmed by 6 bases and V by 5 bases; bases with no gene match: 9. This CDR3 reads CASSPPPAGGEQYF. Here the CDR3 DNA reads TGTGCCAGCAGTCCACCACCCGCGGGGGGCGAGCAGTACTTC.

This chain links TRBV18 with TRBJ1-3; possible D gene TRBD1, 6 bases. Germline CDR1 and CDR2: KGHSH and LQKENI. The CDR3 totals 18 residues. Trimming removed 1 base from V and 2 bases from J, with 18 bases in between. CDR3 sequence (DNA): TGTGCCAGCTCACCACAAACCCCAACTACAGGGCCTGGAAACACCATATATTTT. Translating gives CASSPQTPTTGPGNTIYF.

V and J are TRBV4-1 and TRBJ2-1; 7 bases fit TRBD2. Germline CDR1 reads MGHRA; CDR2 reads YSYEKL. J lost 12 bases, V lost 6 bases, and 23 bases had no gene match. This CDR3 is built from 17 residues. CDR3 protein: CASRRGSSGQGREGQFF. The CDR3, as DNA: TGCGCCAGCAGAAGGGGCTCTAGCGGCCAAGGGCGGGAAGGGCAGTTCTTC.

V usage is TRBV30 and J usage is TRBJ2-6; D unclear. V shed 2 bases and J shed 0 bases, with 17 bases lying between them. This CDR3 has 18 residues. CDR1 and CDR2 (germline): GTSNPN, SVGIG (reference sequence). The CDR3, as DNA: TGTGCCTGGAGTTTGAGACAAGTCCAAATCTCTGGGGCCAACGTCCTGACTTTC. The encoded protein is CAWSLRQVQISGANVLTF.

In its sample, this clone was seen once. The CDR3 region is CASSVQVSSYEQYF. The CDR3 DNA follows: TGTGCCAGCAGTGTACAGGTGAGCTCCTACGAGCAGTACTTC. The chain employs TRBV28 and TRBJ2-7; perhaps TRBD1 as D (5 bases). The CDR3 consists of 14 residues. Deletions cut 5 bases from V and 0 bases from J, with 11 bases between. Per germline, CDR1 MDHEN and CDR2 SYDVKM.

This chain joins TRBV14 and TRBJ2-4; D remains ambiguous. The CDR3 sequence is 15 residues long. From germline, CDR1 is SGHDN and CDR2 FVKESK. V gave up 1 base and J gave up 0 bases, with 7 bases separating them. The CDR3 is CASSQGGIAKNIQYF. The CDR3 DNA is TGTGCCAGCAGCCAAGGAGGCATAGCCAAAAACATTCAGTACTTC.